This is a list of T cell receptor beta chains from one sample in a study of T cell responses to AZD1222 COVID-19 vaccine. The repertoire was sequenced with immunoSEQ multiplex PCR; TCRdb's copy has only in-frame clones and lacks some. The table shows 95,000 or so clones, with 85% to 90% occurring only once. The specimen comprised peripheral blood, sampled on day 0 of AZD1222 vaccination. The source of these receptors is an adult in good health. Each CDR3 is given with its conserved first and last residue. Each record gives: clone size, D gene, CDR3 length, V gene, CDR3 protein. The D gene is left open where the match is weak. Rows give clone size only sometimes, using once, few, many, or a class for an expanded clone.

>.|.|13|TRBV29-1
CSVGLAQGSPLHF
>.|.|11|TRBV5-1
CASSLQETQYF
>once|.|16|TRBV5-6
CASSLVWGSGANVLTF
>.|.|13|TRBV24-1
CATRGDSQETQYF
>few|.|11|TRBV28
CASTSGRGYTF
>.|TRBD2|15|TRBV7-2
CASSSELAGKNIQYF
>.|.|13|TRBV23-1
CASSQPGRTGYTF
>.|TRBD2|16|TRBV6-1
CASSARLAGNPDTQYF
>.|.|17|TRBV27
CASRLDPEALDNSPLHF
>.|.|17|TRBV2
CASSELVVGESGNTIYF
>.|.|16|TRBV21-1
CARLKGTGNSNQPQHF
>.|TRBD1|12|TRBV7-9
CASSSDRVRGTF
>.|TRBD2|17|TRBV5-1
CASSLASGGLAYNEQFF
>few|TRBD1|15|TRBV7-6
CASSPGGGGNYGYTF
>.|.|15|TRBV4-3
CASSQQGGAAGEAFF
>.|TRBD2|16|TRBV18
CASSPGLAGGQETQYF
>few|.|15|TRBV3-1/TRBV3-2
CASSSQGHYNSPLHF
>.|.|16|TRBV5-4
CASSLGVTGLYNEQFF
>.|.|15|TRBV18
CASSPPGRDNYGYTF
>.|.|12|TRBV5-1
CASSLARAEQFF
>.|.|12|TRBV9
CASSKRPGEQYF
>.|.|11|TRBV4-1
CASSLSEKLFF
>.|TRBD1|14|TRBV2
CASSVGQGVYEQYF
>.|TRBD2|17|TRBV4-3
CASSQDRVVAGAQEQFF
>many|TRBD1|14|TRBV6-2/TRBV6-3
CASSIDRGGTEAFF
>.|.|14|TRBV7-2
CASSLRYFDYEQYF
>.|.|15|TRBV7-2
CASSLMLGLNYEQYF
>.|.|15|TRBV24-1
CATRPVLGENTEAFF
>.|.|13|TRBV19
CATQRLLNTEAFF
>once|TRBD1|17|TRBV12-5
CASGFTTGDSRTETQYF
>.|.|14|TRBV2
CASAATGVNTEAFF
>.|.|15|TRBV5-1
CASSLVGQLSQKLFF
>.|TRBD2|16|TRBV3-1/TRBV3-2
CASSQDQRGRSYEQYF
>.|.|14|TRBV5-4
CASSLELWPGGYTF
>.|.|14|TRBV7-9
CASSRTGSSYEQYF
>.|.|12|TRBV6-5
CASSSQGNGYTF
>.|.|17|TRBV28
CASREFGIGPGENTIYF
>once|TRBD1|16|TRBV6-2/TRBV6-3
CASSYSKGTGDTEAFF
>.|.|14|TRBV19
CASSTGRTYNEQFF
>.|TRBD2|17|TRBV5-1
CASSLQTSGGLRETQYF
>.|TRBD1|14|TRBV7-3
CASSAAGTVTQAFF
>.|.|13|TRBV9
CASSVEQGGGYTF
>.|TRBD1|14|TRBV7-2
CASSRTGGSSPLHF
>.|.|15|TRBV30
CAWSVRSQLWGSQHF
>few|.|15|TRBV7-9
CASSKGPWPNYGYTF
>.|.|13|TRBV19
CASSISFGETQYF
>.|TRBD1|14|TRBV6-5
CASSRTGGGYGYTF
>.|.|10|TRBV2
CASWEIEQFF
>.|.|14|TRBV18
CASSPEGGGSPLHF
>.|.|14|TRBV18
CASSPTDLYYGYTF
>.|.|17|TRBV4-3
CASSQERLGGGNSPLHF
>few|.|15|TRBV19
CASSTPKGSNEKLFF
>.|.|14|TRBV2
CASSGGGAGDRAFF
>.|.|15|TRBV1
CTSSRRGGRSDTQYF
>.|TRBD1|14|TRBV7-2
CASSLVSQGARAFF
>.|TRBD1|14|TRBV3-1/TRBV3-2
CASSRRTGDYGYTF
>.|.|11|TRBV3-1/TRBV3-2
CASSQGNEQYF
>.|.|14|TRBV7-9
CASSLLADAYGYTF
>.|.|14|TRBV4-1
CASSSPGLFMTQYF
>.|.|14|TRBV28
CASSPQGQRYEQYF